Listed here is a single T cell receptor beta chain. Both 60 Vbeta primers and 13 Jbeta primers went into the PCR. TCRdb keeps only in-frame clones here, not all; method: immunoSEQ multiplex PCR. The sample gives more than 100,000 clones, roughly 78% of which show up once; less than 4% is in the top ten. Germline V CDR1 and CDR2: GTSNPN, SVGIG (reference sequence). Between the trimmed V and J ends, which lost 4 bases and 6 bases, there was a span of 13 bases. This CDR3 is 13 amino acids long. This sample was included in a study of cytomegalovirus exposure and HLA in healthy donors. This sequence was found in a woman in her 30s in good health and CMV-seropositive. This chain connects TRBV30 to TRBJ2-1; perhaps TRBD1 as D (5 bases). The sequencing sample was made of PBMCs. CDR3 DNA sequence: TGTGCCTGGATGGGGCAGGTCCGCAATGAGCAGTTCTTC. It encodes CAWMGQVRNEQFF.